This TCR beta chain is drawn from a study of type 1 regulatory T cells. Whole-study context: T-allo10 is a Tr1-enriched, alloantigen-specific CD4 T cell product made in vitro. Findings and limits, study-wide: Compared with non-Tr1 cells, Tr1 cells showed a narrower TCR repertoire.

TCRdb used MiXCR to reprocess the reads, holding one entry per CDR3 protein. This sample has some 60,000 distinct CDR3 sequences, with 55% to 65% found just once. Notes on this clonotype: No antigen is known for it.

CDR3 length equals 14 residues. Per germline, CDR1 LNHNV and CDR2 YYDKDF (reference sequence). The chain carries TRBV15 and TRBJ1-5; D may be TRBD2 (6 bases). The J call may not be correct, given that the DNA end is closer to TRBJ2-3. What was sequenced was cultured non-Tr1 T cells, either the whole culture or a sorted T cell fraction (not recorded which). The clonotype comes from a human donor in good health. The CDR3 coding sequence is TGTGCCACCAGCGGGGGGAGTTCCGGTCAGCCCCAGTATTTT. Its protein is CATSGGSSGQPQYF.